This T cell receptor (beta chain) comes out of a study of graft-versus-host responses after intestinal transplantation. Clones were sequenced by immunoSEQ multiplex PCR, and TCRdb holds only the in-frame ones, with some missing. Of about 90,000 clones detected, roughly 90% appear once; the ten largest clones hold just under 0.35%. Trimming cost V 0 bases and J 8 bases, with 25 bases left between them. This CDR3 is 18 amino acids long. CDR1 is MNHEY, CDR2 SMNVEV, per germline (reference sequence). Regarding this clone: Its antigen is not known.

This sequence was found in a human donor who was the organ donor for an intestinal transplant. The sample consisted of unstimulated CD4+ T cells sorted from spleen or lymph node cells, taken before transplant. The chain uses TRBV27 and TRBJ1-2; D might be TRBD1 (5 bases). CDR3 protein: CASSLSFGPARGFEGYTF. The CDR3 DNA reads as TGTGCCAGCAGTTTATCCTTTGGTCCGGCTAGGGGTTTTGAGGGCTACACCTTC.